Following are 19 T cell receptor beta chains from one sample sequenced in a study of cytomegalovirus exposure and HLA in healthy donors. Primers included in the PCR were 60 Vbeta and 13 Jbeta primers. Using immunoSEQ multiplex PCR, the repertoire was profiled, and TCRdb retains in-frame clones only, with some absent. The data hold about 130,000 clones, with 80% observed a single time. The sample consisted of PBMCs. Receptors were obtained from a woman aged 40 to 55 in good health and CMV-seronegative.

This chain connects TRBV15 to TRBJ1-3; unclear D gene. This CDR3 is built from 15 residues. V was pared by 0 bases and J by 4 bases, with 10 bases between. Looked up from germline, CDR1 is LNHNV and CDR2 is YYDKDF (reference sequence). The CDR3 sequence: CATSREAGWGNTIYF. The CDR3 bases are TGTGCCACCAGCAGAGAGGCAGGTTGGGGAAACACCATATATTTT.

The chain carries TRBV25-1 and TRBJ2-3, with 9 bases identical to TRBD1. CDR1 is MGHDK, CDR2 SYGVNS, per germline. V trimming: 6 bases; J trimming: 4 bases; junction bases outside the gene matches: 8. This CDR3 region has 15 residues. The CDR3 sequence is CASSPGTGKADTQYF. CDR3 nucleotides: TGTGCCAGCAGCCCCGGGACAGGGAAGGCAGATACGCAGTATTTT.

The V call is TRBV18, the J call TRBJ2-5; 11 bases agree with TRBD2. The germline CDR1 and CDR2 sequences are KGHSH and LQKENI. V lost 3 bases to trimming and J lost 5 bases; unmatched junction nucleotides: 8. The CDR3 is made up of 16 amino acids. CDR3 nucleotide sequence: TGTGCCAGCTCACCTAGCGGGGGGGCCCCAGCGGAGACCCAGTACTTC. Translating it yields CASSPSGGAPAETQYF. The full variable domain, completed using reference TRBV18 and TRBJ2-5, is NAGVMQNPRHLVRRRGQEARLRCSPMKGHSHVYWYRQLPEEGLKFMVYLQKENIIDESGMPKERFSAEFPKEGPSILRIQQVVRGDSAAYFCASSPSGGAPAETQYFGPGTRLLVL.

The V call is TRBV4-3, the J call TRBJ2-6, with 8 bases identical to TRBD2. The V gene's germline CDR1 is LGHNA and CDR2 YSLEER. Trimming took 4 bases from V and 3 from J; bases not matched to a gene: 11. The CDR3 has 18 amino acids. In DNA form, the CDR3 reads TGCGCCAGCAGCCTGCGGGGGGAGGGGAGCCGTGGGGCCAACGTCCTGACTTTC. As protein: CASSLRGEGSRGANVLTF.

V is TRBV2 and J is TRBJ1-2; 8 nucleotides agree with TRBD1. The germline CDR1 and CDR2 sequences are SNHLY and FYNNEI. V dropped 2 bases and J dropped 6; count of bases not matched to a gene: 5. This CDR3 has 14 amino acids. The CDR3 region has the DNA TGTGCCAGCAGTGAATCGGTACAGGGGGATGGCTACACCTTC. The encoded protein is CASSESVQGDGYTF.

This clone showed up just a few times. The rearrangement links TRBV25-1 to TRBJ1-2; the D is unclear. Germline V gene sequence: CDR1 MGHDK, CDR2 SYGVNS. The CDR3 runs to 13 residues. Trimming removed 5 bases at V and 7 bases at J, with 14 bases between. The CDR3 loop reads CASSIGQEGGYTF. In DNA, the CDR3 is TGTGCCAGCAGTATCGGGCAGGAGGGTGGCTACACCTTC.

The sample holds one count of this clone. The chain carries TRBV16 and TRBJ2-5; a weak D match, TRBD2 (5 bases). The germline V gene encodes CDR1 KGHSY and CDR2 FQNENV. This CDR3 is built from 15 residues. V lost 4 bases and J lost 1, with 13 bases in between. The CDR3 is CASSLWEGSQETQYF. The CDR3 DNA is TGTGCCAGCAGCCTATGGGAAGGGAGCCAAGAGACCCAGTACTTC. Complete variable domain (other parts from reference TRBV16 and TRBJ2-5): GEEVAQTPKHLVRGEGQKAKLYCAPIKGHSYVFWYQQVLKNEFKFLISFQNENVFDETGMPKERFSAKCLPNSPCSLEIQATKLEDSAVYFCASSLWEGSQETQYFGPGTRLLVL.

A single count supports this clone. The rearrangement uses TRBV9 and TRBJ2-7; TRBD2 aligns across 9 bases. Trimming at V came to 3 bases and at J to 0 bases, leaving 4 bases not matched to a gene. The CDR3 has 15 residues. Germline CDR1 SGDLS, CDR2 YYNGEE. DNA for the CDR3: TGTGCCAGCAGCGCCGGACTAGCGTACTCCTACGAGCAGTACTTC. Protein: CASSAGLAYSYEQYF.

The chain has TRBV19 and TRBJ1-2, with 8 bases aligning to TRBD1. With V trimmed by 7 bases and J by 1 base, 8 bases remained unmatched. Germline CDR1 is LNHDA and CDR2 is SQIVND (reference sequence). CDR3 length equals 15 residues. CDR3 DNA sequence: TGTGCCAGTACCACCCCAGGGGGCAATAACTATGGCTACACCTTC. Its protein product is CASTTPGGNNYGYTF.

A remark on this clone: The junction departs from germline at one end; a sequencing error may be responsible. This chain uses TRBV7-9 with TRBJ2-1, with 8 bases identical to TRBD2. Germline-derived CDR1 and CDR2 are SEHNR and FQNEAQ (reference sequence). The CDR3 covers 15 residues. For the CDR3, the DNA is TGTTCCAGCAGCCAATCAGCGGGAGTGGTTGATGAGCAGTTCTTC. Translating it yields CSSSQSAGVVDEQFF.

This clone was recorded only once. The chain couples TRBV6-6 to TRBJ1-1; 7 bases are shared with TRBD1. The J segment lost 3 bases and the V segment lost 2 bases, leaving 3 bases of the junction unmatched. CDR1 and CDR2 (germline): MNHNY, SVGAGI (reference sequence). The CDR3 has 14 residues. The CDR3 region has the DNA TGTGCCAGCAGTTACCGACAGGGCGACACTGAAGCTTTCTTT. It yields the protein CASSYRQGDTEAFF.

The CDR3 bases are TGTGCCAGCAGCTTGGCCTGGGGAGCGGGGGATCCCTACGAGCAGTACTTC. Amino acids: CASSLAWGAGDPYEQYF. This rearrangement joins TRBV5-5 to TRBJ2-7; TRBD2 aligns across 8 bases. J was trimmed by 2 bases and V by 0 bases; bases with no gene match: 10. From germline, CDR1 is SGHKS and CDR2 YYEKEE (reference sequence). This CDR3 contains 17 residues. The whole variable domain, filled in from reference TRBV5-5 and TRBJ2-7, reads DAGVTQSPTHLIKTRGQQVTLRCSPISGHKSVSWYQQVLGQGPQFIFQYYEKEERGRGNFPDRFSARQFPNYSSELNVNALLLGDSALYLCASSLAWGAGDPYEQYFGPGTRLTVT.

This clone was seen more than once but under ten times. This chain connects TRBV14 to TRBJ2-5, with D maybe TRBD1 (6 bases). Germline V gene sequence: CDR1 SGHDN, CDR2 FVKESK. The CDR3 is 14 amino acids. Trimming left V 4 bases short and J 4 bases short, with 13 bases between. CDR3 region: CASSRGRGIETQYF. The CDR3 DNA reads TGTGCCAGCAGCCGGGGCAGGGGAATAGAGACCCAGTACTTC.

This rearrangement joins TRBV5-6 to TRBJ2-7; D may be TRBD1 (5 bases). This CDR3 is 12 amino acids long. Per germline, CDR1 SGHDT and CDR2 YYEEEE. The V and J ends lost 2 bases and 5 bases respectively, with 8 bases between them. In DNA, the CDR3 is TGTGCCAGCAGCTTACAAGGGGACGAGCAGTACTTC. Translation: CASSLQGDEQYF.

The chain couples TRBV7-8 to TRBJ2-1; D remains ambiguous. V dropped 1 base and J dropped 4 bases, with 14 bases sitting between them. The germline CDR1 and CDR2 sequences are SGHVS and FQNEAQ. The CDR3 has 16 residues. The CDR3 nucleotides are TGTGCCAGCAGCTTAGAGACTTACTCCTCTTACAATGAGCAGTTCTTC. It translates to CASSLETYSSYNEQFF.

The V gene is TRBV11-2, the J gene TRBJ2-3, with a tentative D call TRBD1 (6 bases). The CDR3 has 15 amino acids. The germline CDR1 and CDR2 sequences are SGHAT and FQNNGV. Deletions cut 4 bases from V and 1 base from J, with 12 bases between. Here the CDR3 reads CASSSTGFGTDTQYF. For the CDR3, the DNA is TGTGCCAGCAGCTCTACAGGGTTTGGCACAGATACGCAGTATTTT.

The rearrangement uses TRBV18 and TRBJ2-5; TRBD2 might be the D (5 bases). The germline V and J ends were trimmed by 0 bases and 2 bases, with 7 bases remaining between them. The CDR3 totals 14 residues. CDR1 and CDR2 from the germline V gene are KGHSH and LQKENI. The CDR3 coding sequence is TGTGCCAGCTCACCACCTGTAGCGCAAGAGACCCAGTACTTC. Translation gives CASSPPVAQETQYF.

This clone occurred a few times. The V call is TRBV7-3, the J call TRBJ1-1; no firm D call. The V end was cut by 0 bases, the J end by 1 base, with 3 bases between. The CDR3 loop spans 13 amino acids. The V gene's germline CDR1 is SGHTA and CDR2 FQGTGA. The CDR3 DNA reads TGTGCCAGCAGCTTAACCAGGAACACTGAAGCTTTCTTT. As protein: CASSLTRNTEAFF.

The V call is TRBV19, the J call TRBJ1-1; D is possibly TRBD1 (5 bases). The germline gives CDR1 LNHDA, CDR2 SQIVND (reference sequence). Between the trimmed V and J ends, which lost 1 base and 6 bases, there was a span of 6 bases. The CDR3 runs to 12 residues. The CDR3 DNA sequence: TGTGCCAGTAGTATAGGGGGGGCTGAAGCTTTCTTT. Translation gives CASSIGGAEAFF.